This T cell receptor beta chain was documented in a study of blood T cell repertoires in COVID-19. The overall study: Researchers got acute and convalescent COVID-19 samples from the United States, Italy and Spain. In each case, the material was cDNA or gDNA derived from T cells, B-cell-depleted T cells, or PBMCs.

Authors' data handling: Estimation of nucleated cell counts relied on the amplification of reference gene primers. Here immunoSEQ multiplex PCR was the method, and the copy in TCRdb shows in-frame clones only, minus some. V and J calls and clone size are those listed in that table; D and trimming were worked out from the DNA. The sample records more than 200,000 clones, under 90% being singletons. Looked up from germline, CDR1 is SGHDT and CDR2 is YYEEEE. Losses at the gene ends were 3 bases for V and 2 bases for J; bases not matched to a gene: 9. The CDR3 consists of 16 residues. The TCR sequence derives from a man aged 50 to 59 with acute or convalescent COVID-19. The gene calls are TRBV5-6 and TRBJ1-2, with TRBD1 matching 8 bases. Input material: peripheral blood. The CDR3 sequence: CASSSRTRTGNYGYTF. The CDR3 region has the DNA TGTGCCAGCAGCTCCCGGACAAGGACAGGGAACTATGGCTACACCTTC.